This is a list of T cell receptor beta chains from one sample in a study of CD8 T cells in ankylosing spondylitis. TCRdb independently ran MiXCR on the 5' RACE reads; one entry per CDR3 protein. Among a few hundred thousand distinct CDR3 sequences listed, approximately 11% were seen once. What was sequenced was blood, either unsorted or a sorted T cell fraction (not recorded which). All receptors derive from a male donor with ankylosing spondylitis or in good health (not recorded which). CDR3s include the opening cysteine and the closing phenylalanine or tryptophan. Each record gives: D gene, J gene, clone size, V gene, CDR3 DNA, CDR3 protein. The D gene is left open where the match is weak. Clone sizes are given selectively: once, few, many, or a class where the clone is expanded.

d_call: TRBD1; j_call: TRBJ2-7; clone_size: many; v_call: TRBV10-3; cdr3_nt: TGTGCCATCATCCCACAGGGGAGACCCTACGAGCAGTACTTC; cdr3_aa: CAIIPQGRPYEQYF
d_call: NA; j_call: TRBJ2-1; clone_size: many; v_call: TRBV5-1; cdr3_nt: TGCGCCAGCAGCTTCGGCAGGGGCCCCTACAATGAGCAGTTCTTC; cdr3_aa: CASSFGRGPYNEQFF
d_call: TRBD2; j_call: TRBJ2-1; clone_size: NA; v_call: TRBV14; cdr3_nt: TGTGCCAGCAGCCAGGTACGGACTAGCGGGAACAATGAGCAGTTCTTC; cdr3_aa: CASSQVRTSGNNEQFF
d_call: NA; j_call: TRBJ2-3; clone_size: NA; v_call: TRBV27; cdr3_nt: TGTGCCAGCAAGGCTGGAGGGTCAGGAGATACGCAGTATTTT; cdr3_aa: CASKAGGSGDTQYF
d_call: TRBD2; j_call: TRBJ2-6; clone_size: NA; v_call: TRBV5-1; cdr3_nt: TGCGCCAGCAGCCCCCGGATGGCGGGAGCCCTATTGGGTGGGGCCAACGTCCTGACTTTC; cdr3_aa: CASSPRMAGALLGGANVLTF
d_call: TRBD2; j_call: TRBJ2-1; clone_size: NA; v_call: TRBV29-1; cdr3_nt: TGCAGCGTTACTAGCGGTACCAATGAGCAGTTCTTC; cdr3_aa: CSVTSGTNEQFF
d_call: NA; j_call: TRBJ1-1; clone_size: many; v_call: TRBV20-1; cdr3_nt: TGCAGTGCTGAGAAGATCGACCGAACTGAAGCTTTCTTT; cdr3_aa: CSAEKIDRTEAFF
d_call: TRBD2; j_call: TRBJ2-1; clone_size: many; v_call: TRBV7-2; cdr3_nt: TGTGCCAGCAGGCCAACTAGCGGGGGGGCCCGGGAGCAGTTCTTC; cdr3_aa: CASRPTSGGAREQFF
d_call: TRBD2; j_call: TRBJ2-3; clone_size: many; v_call: TRBV12-3/TRBV12-4; cdr3_nt: TGTGCCAGCAGAACCGGGGGGACCACAGATACGCAGTATTTT; cdr3_aa: CASRTGGTTDTQYF
d_call: TRBD2; j_call: TRBJ2-2; clone_size: medium-sized; v_call: TRBV5-1; cdr3_nt: TGCGCCAGCAGCCCTCGACCCCTAGCGGGAGACACCGGGGAGCTGTTTTTT; cdr3_aa: CASSPRPLAGDTGELFF
d_call: NA; j_call: TRBJ1-1; clone_size: NA; v_call: TRBV11-2; cdr3_nt: TGTGCCAGCAGCTTAGGGGCGGCCAGCACTGAAGCTTTCTTT; cdr3_aa: CASSLGAASTEAFF
d_call: NA; j_call: TRBJ2-3; clone_size: many; v_call: TRBV12-3/TRBV12-4; cdr3_nt: TGTGCCAGCAGCCCGGTGCGGGTCGCAGATACGCAGTATTTT; cdr3_aa: CASSPVRVADTQYF
d_call: TRBD2; j_call: TRBJ2-2; clone_size: NA; v_call: TRBV3-1; cdr3_nt: TGTGCCAGCCGGCCCCCGGGACTAGCTGGCACCGGGGAGCTGTTTTTT; cdr3_aa: CASRPPGLAGTGELFF
d_call: NA; j_call: TRBJ1-5; clone_size: many; v_call: TRBV12-3/TRBV12-4; cdr3_nt: TGTGCCAGCAGTCACGGATCGTATAGCAATCAGCCCCAGCATTTT; cdr3_aa: CASSHGSYSNQPQHF
d_call: NA; j_call: TRBJ1-1; clone_size: few; v_call: TRBV6-8; cdr3_nt: TGTGCCAGCAGTTACTCTCCGGCAGGGGTGATAACTGAAGCTTTCTTT; cdr3_aa: CASSYSPAGVITEAFF
d_call: TRBD2; j_call: TRBJ2-5; clone_size: few; v_call: TRBV7-9; cdr3_nt: TGTGCCAGCAGCTTGGCCGGGACTAGCGGGGGAGAGACCCAGTACTTC; cdr3_aa: CASSLAGTSGGETQYF
d_call: TRBD1; j_call: TRBJ1-2; clone_size: many; v_call: TRBV5-1; cdr3_nt: TGCGCCAGCAGTTCGGACATCGGGACAGGTGGTCTCTATGGCTACACCTTC; cdr3_aa: CASSSDIGTGGLYGYTF
d_call: TRBD2; j_call: TRBJ2-3; clone_size: many; v_call: TRBV12-3/TRBV12-4; cdr3_nt: TGTGCCAGCAGGCAAACTAGCGGGGACACAGATACGCAGTATTTT; cdr3_aa: CASRQTSGDTDTQYF
d_call: NA; j_call: TRBJ2-5; clone_size: NA; v_call: TRBV6-4; cdr3_nt: TGTGCCAGCGGAAATGGGGTGGAGACCCAGTACTTC; cdr3_aa: CASGNGVETQYF
d_call: NA; j_call: TRBJ1-1; clone_size: many; v_call: TRBV13; cdr3_nt: TGTGCCAGCAGCTGGGGACGGGGCAACACTGAAGCTTTCTTT; cdr3_aa: CASSWGRGNTEAFF
d_call: NA; j_call: TRBJ2-2; clone_size: many; v_call: TRBV10-3; cdr3_nt: TGTGCCATCAGTGGATTAGAGTCGGGAACCGGGGAGCTGTTTTTT; cdr3_aa: CAISGLESGTGELFF
d_call: NA; j_call: TRBJ1-4; clone_size: NA; v_call: TRBV2; cdr3_nt: TGTGCCAGCAGTGATCAACGGGTGGGGAATGAAAAACTGTTTTTT; cdr3_aa: CASSDQRVGNEKLFF
d_call: NA; j_call: TRBJ1-5; clone_size: NA; v_call: TRBV4-2; cdr3_nt: TGTGCCAGCAGCCCAGGACCGAGAACACCCTATAGCAATCAGCCCCAGCATTTT; cdr3_aa: CASSPGPRTPYSNQPQHF
d_call: NA; j_call: TRBJ2-2; clone_size: NA; v_call: TRBV25-1; cdr3_nt: TGTGCCAGCAGTGAAGGGGCAAGAGACACCGGGGAGCTGTTTTTT; cdr3_aa: CASSEGARDTGELFF
d_call: TRBD1; j_call: TRBJ1-1; clone_size: many; v_call: TRBV5-1; cdr3_nt: TGCGCCAGCAGCTTAATGGACAGGGGGAACACTGAAGCTTTCTTT; cdr3_aa: CASSLMDRGNTEAFF
d_call: TRBD1; j_call: TRBJ2-2; clone_size: few; v_call: TRBV10-3; cdr3_nt: TGTGCCATCAGAGGACAGGGGGCCGGGGAGCTGTTTTTT; cdr3_aa: CAIRGQGAGELFF
d_call: NA; j_call: TRBJ1-2; clone_size: few; v_call: TRBV10-3; cdr3_nt: TGTGCCATCAGTGAGCAGGAAGAAGACTATGGCTACACCTTC; cdr3_aa: CAISEQEEDYGYTF
d_call: NA; j_call: TRBJ1-4; clone_size: many; v_call: TRBV28; cdr3_nt: TGTGCCAGCAGTTCTGTATGGGGAAAAGAAAAACTGTTTTTT; cdr3_aa: CASSSVWGKEKLFF
d_call: TRBD2; j_call: TRBJ2-2; clone_size: NA; v_call: TRBV10-3; cdr3_nt: TGTGCCATCAGCCTGACTAGCGGAAACACCGGGGAGCTGTTTTTT; cdr3_aa: CAISLTSGNTGELFF
d_call: TRBD1; j_call: TRBJ1-5; clone_size: many; v_call: TRBV10-2; cdr3_nt: TGCGCCAGCAGTGCGGACAGGGTTAGCAATCAGCCCCAGCATTTT; cdr3_aa: CASSADRVSNQPQHF
d_call: TRBD1; j_call: TRBJ1-2; clone_size: NA; v_call: TRBV5-1; cdr3_nt: TGCGCCAGCAGCTTGTCGGGACAGGCGAACTATGGCTACACCTTC; cdr3_aa: CASSLSGQANYGYTF
d_call: NA; j_call: TRBJ1-2; clone_size: many; v_call: TRBV3-1; cdr3_nt: TGTGCCAGCAGCCCCCGAGGGGCTAGCTGGGGCTACACCTTC; cdr3_aa: CASSPRGASWGYTF
d_call: NA; j_call: TRBJ2-6; clone_size: many; v_call: TRBV12-3/TRBV12-4; cdr3_nt: TGTGCCAGCAGTTTCGGGGCGGGCAACGTCCTGACTTTC; cdr3_aa: CASSFGAGNVLTF
d_call: TRBD2; j_call: TRBJ2-3; clone_size: NA; v_call: TRBV20-1; cdr3_nt: TGCAGCGCCTGGGGGGAGTCTGCGGGGGACACAGATACGCAGTATTTT; cdr3_aa: CSAWGESAGDTDTQYF
d_call: NA; j_call: TRBJ1-1; clone_size: many; v_call: TRBV5-1; cdr3_nt: TGCGCCAGCAGCTTGGAGAGGGGCGCAGGGATGAACACTGAAGCTTTCTTT; cdr3_aa: CASSLERGAGMNTEAFF
d_call: TRBD1; j_call: TRBJ2-1; clone_size: many; v_call: TRBV9; cdr3_nt: TGTGCCAGCAGCGCAAGCGGACAGGGAGGTAATGAGCAGTTCTTC; cdr3_aa: CASSASGQGGNEQFF
d_call: TRBD1; j_call: TRBJ1-6; clone_size: few; v_call: TRBV6-1; cdr3_nt: TGTGCCAGCAGAAGACAGGGAAATTCACCCCTCCACTTT; cdr3_aa: CASRRQGNSPLHF
d_call: TRBD1; j_call: TRBJ1-5; clone_size: NA; v_call: TRBV19; cdr3_nt: TGTGCCAGTAGCAGGGGGACCAATCAGCCCCAGCATTTT; cdr3_aa: CASSRGTNQPQHF
d_call: NA; j_call: TRBJ1-5; clone_size: NA; v_call: TRBV18; cdr3_nt: TGTGCCAGCTCCTCGGGATGGGGAAATCGCAATCAGCCCCAGCATTTT; cdr3_aa: CASSSGWGNRNQPQHF
d_call: TRBD2; j_call: TRBJ2-5; clone_size: NA; v_call: TRBV7-2; cdr3_nt: TGTGCCAGCAGCCCGCGGATGGGGGAGGGCCAAGAGACCCAGTACTTC; cdr3_aa: CASSPRMGEGQETQYF
d_call: TRBD1; j_call: TRBJ1-1; clone_size: many; v_call: TRBV5-1; cdr3_nt: TGCGCCAGCAGCTCTCCGGGACAGGGGGCGAATGAGGCGAACACTGAAGCTTTCTTT; cdr3_aa: CASSSPGQGANEANTEAFF
d_call: NA; j_call: TRBJ1-4; clone_size: many; v_call: TRBV5-1; cdr3_nt: TGCGCCAGCAGCTCGACCCCTTCGGGGGATGGTGAAAAACTGTTTTTT; cdr3_aa: CASSSTPSGDGEKLFF
d_call: NA; j_call: TRBJ2-7; clone_size: few; v_call: TRBV12-3/TRBV12-4; cdr3_nt: TGTGCCAGCAGTCTGATGGGAAACTACGAGCAGTACTTC; cdr3_aa: CASSLMGNYEQYF
d_call: NA; j_call: TRBJ2-3; clone_size: many; v_call: TRBV5-1; cdr3_nt: TGCGCCAGCAGCTTACTGACGGGACCCGATACGCAGTATTTT; cdr3_aa: CASSLLTGPDTQYF
d_call: NA; j_call: TRBJ2-7; clone_size: many; v_call: TRBV5-1; cdr3_nt: TGCGCCAGCAGCTTGGAGCAGGAACCTTACGAGCAGTACTTC; cdr3_aa: CASSLEQEPYEQYF
d_call: NA; j_call: TRBJ2-3; clone_size: NA; v_call: TRBV5-6; cdr3_nt: TGTGCCAGCAGCTCCCCTCGAGTAGCCAGAATCGGTAATACGCAGTATTTT; cdr3_aa: CASSSPRVARIGNTQYF
d_call: NA; j_call: TRBJ1-2; clone_size: few; v_call: TRBV7-2; cdr3_nt: TGTGCCAGCAGCTTCACTTCCCAGGGGTGGGAGCAAGGCTACACCTTC; cdr3_aa: CASSFTSQGWEQGYTF
d_call: NA; j_call: TRBJ2-1; clone_size: many; v_call: TRBV14; cdr3_nt: TGTGCCAGCAGCCATCAGGGCAGGGGCAATGAGCAGTTCTTC; cdr3_aa: CASSHQGRGNEQFF
d_call: NA; j_call: TRBJ1-5; clone_size: many; v_call: TRBV7-9; cdr3_nt: TGTGCCAGCCCCGGGGGGAATCAGCCCCAGCATTTT; cdr3_aa: CASPGGNQPQHF
d_call: NA; j_call: TRBJ2-3; clone_size: many; v_call: TRBV9; cdr3_nt: TGTGCCAGCAGCGTAGACAGCACAGATACGCAGTATTTT; cdr3_aa: CASSVDSTDTQYF
d_call: NA; j_call: TRBJ2-7; clone_size: NA; v_call: TRBV7-9; cdr3_nt: TGTGCCAGCAGCTTATCCCTCTCCTACGAGCAGTACTTC; cdr3_aa: CASSLSLSYEQYF
d_call: TRBD1; j_call: TRBJ2-7; clone_size: many; v_call: TRBV20-1; cdr3_nt: TGCAGTGTCCTGACAGGGGAGGCCTACGAGCAGTACTTC; cdr3_aa: CSVLTGEAYEQYF
d_call: NA; j_call: TRBJ2-5; clone_size: NA; v_call: TRBV18; cdr3_nt: TGTGCCAGCTCACCCGATCGACCTCGAGCCCAAGAGACCCAGTACTTC; cdr3_aa: CASSPDRPRAQETQYF
d_call: NA; j_call: TRBJ1-2; clone_size: many; v_call: TRBV20-1; cdr3_nt: TGCAGTGCTAGCGATCGGGACCTAACTAACTATGGCTACACCTTC; cdr3_aa: CSASDRDLTNYGYTF
d_call: NA; j_call: TRBJ1-1; clone_size: many; v_call: TRBV29-1; cdr3_nt: TGCAGCGTTGAAGATTTGGTTACCACTGAAGCTTTCTTT; cdr3_aa: CSVEDLVTTEAFF
d_call: NA; j_call: TRBJ2-7; clone_size: many; v_call: TRBV21-1; cdr3_nt: TGTGCCAGCAGCCCTATTCCGGGAACCAAATACGAGCAGTACTTC; cdr3_aa: CASSPIPGTKYEQYF
d_call: NA; j_call: TRBJ1-2; clone_size: NA; v_call: TRBV12-3/TRBV12-4; cdr3_nt: TGTGCCAGCAGTTCGACGGCAGCTTCTAACTATGGCTACACCTTC; cdr3_aa: CASSSTAASNYGYTF